The rows below give T cell receptor beta chains drawn from one sample of a study of cytomegalovirus exposure and HLA in healthy donors. Assay: immunoSEQ multiplex PCR; the TCRdb copy retains only in-frame clones and omits some. Found here are 200,000 to 250,000 clones, about 80% of them singletons; the top ten hold about 14%. The sequenced sample was PBMCs. Every receptor here comes from a man in his forties in good health and CMV-seronegative. Both conserved end residues are part of each CDR3. Each record gives: V gene, clone size, J gene, D gene, CDR3 DNA, CDR3 protein. D genes are given only for firm matches. Clone size is not always given. Where it is, it says once, few, many or a class for expanded clones.

>TRBV9|few|TRBJ2-3|TRBD2
TGTGCCAGCAGCGTAGGGACGAGCGGGGTCACAGATACGCAGTATTTT
CASSVGTSGVTDTQYF
>TRBV7-2|NA|TRBJ1-5|NA
TGTGCCAGCAGCTTAGTGGCCGTTAATCAGCCCCAGCATTTT
CASSLVAVNQPQHF
>TRBV6-6|NA|TRBJ1-2|TRBD1
TGTGCCAGCAGTTACTCGAGGGACAGGGGGTTCTACGGCTACACCTTC
CASSYSRDRGFYGYTF
>TRBV13|NA|TRBJ1-6|NA
TGTGCCAGCAGCACTAACGGACAGAGTAACGGAAATTCACCCCTCCACTTT
CASSTNGQSNGNSPLHF
>TRBV15|NA|TRBJ2-1|TRBD2
TGTGCCACCAGCAGAACCCCCCCTGGCCTAGCGGGAGGCCCTCCGGAGCAGTTCTTC
CATSRTPPGLAGGPPEQFF
>TRBV7-9|NA|TRBJ1-3|TRBD1
TGTGCCAGCAGCTCCCCGGGACAGGGTGGAAACACCATATATTTT
CASSSPGQGGNTIYF
>TRBV4-3|NA|TRBJ2-3|TRBD2
TGCGCCAGCAGCCAAGACAGGACTAGCCGGGGCGATACGCAGTATTTT
CASSQDRTSRGDTQYF
>TRBV9|few|TRBJ2-7|TRBD2
TGTGCCAGCAGCCCGGTACCGGGGGGGAACGAGCAGTACTTC
CASSPVPGGNEQYF
>TRBV28|NA|TRBJ2-2|NA
TGTGCCAGCAGTTTGACAGCTAGTAGATTTACCGGGGAGCTGTTTTTT
CASSLTASRFTGELFF
>TRBV7-3|NA|TRBJ1-1|NA
TGTGCCAGCAGTAGACAGGAAAACACTGAGGCTTTCTTT
CASSRQENTEAFF